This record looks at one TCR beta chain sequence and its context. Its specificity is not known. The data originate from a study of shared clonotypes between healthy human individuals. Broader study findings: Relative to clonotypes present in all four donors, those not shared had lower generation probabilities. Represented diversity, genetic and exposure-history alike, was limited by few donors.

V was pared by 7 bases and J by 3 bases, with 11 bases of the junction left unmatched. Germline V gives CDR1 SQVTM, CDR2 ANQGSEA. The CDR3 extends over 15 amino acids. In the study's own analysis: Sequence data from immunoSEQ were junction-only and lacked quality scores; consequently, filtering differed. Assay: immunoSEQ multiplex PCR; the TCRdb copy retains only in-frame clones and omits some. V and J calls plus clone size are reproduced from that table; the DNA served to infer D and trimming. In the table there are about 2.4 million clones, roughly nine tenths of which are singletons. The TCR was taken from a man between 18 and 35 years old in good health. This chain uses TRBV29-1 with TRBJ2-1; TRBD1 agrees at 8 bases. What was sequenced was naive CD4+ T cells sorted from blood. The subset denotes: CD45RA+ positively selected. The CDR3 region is CSASTGTGLYNEQFF. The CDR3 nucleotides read TGCAGCGCCTCAACCGGGACAGGACTCTACAATGAGCAGTTCTTC.